A selection of T cell receptor beta chains follows, all from one sample in a study of regulatory T cells in long-lasting Graves disease. TCRdb called the multiplex PCR reads again in MiXCR, with one record for every CDR3 protein. The sample contains 350,000 to 500,000 distinct CDR3 sequences, 14% of which appear only once. These data also formed part of another study, on T cells in Graves' hyperthyroidism and ophthalmopathy.

The starting material was peripheral blood mononuclear cells (PBMCs), obtained at new diagnosis, from a patient treated with antithyroid drugs. The source is a woman between 50 and 59 years old with Graves disease. Both conserved end residues are part of each CDR3. D genes are given only for firm matches. Only part of the rows carry a size: once, few, many, or a class if the clone is expanded.

V	J	length	D	size	DNA	CDR3
TRBV4-1	TRBJ1-3	16	.	.	TGCGCCAGCAGCCAAGATCGAGGTTTCGCTGGAAACACCATATATTTT	CASSQDRGFAGNTIYF
TRBV7-8	TRBJ2-7	12	.	many	TGTGCCAGCAGCTTAGCGCGCTACGAGCAGTACTTC	CASSLARYEQYF
TRBV10-2	TRBJ2-6	14	.	many	TGTGCCAGCAGCGACGGCTCTGGGGCCAACGTCCTGACTTTC	CASSDGSGANVLTF
TRBV5-1	TRBJ1-1	14	.	many	TGCGCCAGCAGCTACAGGGATAGGGACACTGAAGCTTTCTTT	CASSYRDRDTEAFF
TRBV6-2/TRBV6-3	TRBJ2-1	16	.	few	TGTGCCAGCAGTTACTCGAGGGTCGGTTCGGGGAATGAGCAGTTCTTC	CASSYSRVGSGNEQFF
TRBV6-2/TRBV6-3	TRBJ1-1	15	.	.	TGTGCCAGCAGTTACTCAGGGGAGGGGAACGCTGAAGCTTTCTTT	CASSYSGEGNAEAFF
TRBV7-8	TRBJ2-3	17	.	many	TGTGCCAGCAGCTTAGACCCGGCCTACCGGGGCACAGATACGCAGTATTTT	CASSLDPAYRGTDTQYF
TRBV28	TRBJ2-2	11	.	many	TGTGCCAGCATGTACACCGGGGAGCTGTTTTTT	CASMYTGELFF
TRBV7-9	TRBJ2-1	17	TRBD2	many	TGTGCCAGCAGCCCGGGACTAGCGGGAGGGAATCACAATGAGCAGTTCTTC	CASSPGLAGGNHNEQFF
TRBV19	TRBJ1-2	14	.	few	TGTGCCAGTAGGACTACGGGCGCCCGGTATGGCTACACCTTC	CASRTTGARYGYTF
TRBV7-9	TRBJ2-7	15	.	many	TGTGCCAGCAGCACTGCCGGGACTCCCCATTACGAGCAGTACTTC	CASSTAGTPHYEQYF
TRBV7-9	TRBJ2-6	14	.	many	TGTGCCAGCAGCTTCGGGTCTGGGGCCAACGTCCTGACTTTC	CASSFGSGANVLTF
TRBV6-2/TRBV6-3	TRBJ2-7	14	.	many	TGTGCCAGTCACCCGACAGGCTTCTCCTACGAGCAGTACTTC	CASHPTGFSYEQYF
TRBV5-1	TRBJ2-3	14	TRBD2	.	TGCGCCAGCAGCTCACTAGCGGCCGGAGATACGCAGTATTTT	CASSSLAAGDTQYF
TRBV3-1	TRBJ1-3	16	.	few	TGTGCCAGCAGCCCCCGGGGCCCGAGCTCTGGAAACACCATATATTTT	CASSPRGPSSGNTIYF
TRBV6-5	TRBJ2-7	14	.	many	TGTGCCAGCAGTTATCGGCGCAGGGTCCACGAGCAGTACTTC	CASSYRRRVHEQYF
TRBV20-1	TRBJ2-7	13	.	.	TGCAGTGCAAATGGGAGGGGGATTTACGAGCAGTACTTC	CSANGRGIYEQYF
TRBV7-9	TRBJ1-2	12	.	.	TGTGCCAGCGGACTCTATAGCTATGGCTACACCTTC	CASGLYSYGYTF
TRBV6-2/TRBV6-3	TRBJ1-3	17	.	few	TGTGCCAGCAGTTACTCGACAGGAGGAGAACTTGGAAACACCATATATTTT	CASSYSTGGELGNTIYF
TRBV11-2	TRBJ2-7	17	TRBD1	.	TGTGCCAGCAGCCCACCACAACAGACAGGGGGCTTATACGAGCAGTACTTC	CASSPPQQTGGLYEQYF
TRBV18	TRBJ1-5	15	TRBD1	few	TGTGCCAGCTCACCGACAGGGGTCGGCAATCAGCCCCAGCATTTT	CASSPTGVGNQPQHF
TRBV7-3	TRBJ1-2	13	.	.	TGTGCCAGCAGCTTAACAGGGGGTCTAGATATTACCTTC	CASSLTGGLDITF
TRBV2	TRBJ1-2	12	.	many	TGTGCCAGCAGTGAAGTTGTCAACGGCTACACCTTC	CASSEVVNGYTF
TRBV3-1	TRBJ2-7	14	.	many	TGTGCCAGCAGGGGCGGCGGGGGCAGCTACGAGCAGTACTTC	CASRGGGGSYEQYF
TRBV28	TRBJ2-6	17	.	few	TGTGCCAGCAGTTTATACCGGGGGGCGGAAGGGGCCAACGTCCTGACTTTC	CASSLYRGAEGANVLTF
TRBV15	TRBJ2-7	14	.	.	TGTGCCACCAGCAGAGCTCAAGGGACCTACGAGCAGTACTTC	CATSRAQGTYEQYF
TRBV13	TRBJ2-7	13	TRBD2	.	TGTGCCAGCAGCGGTAGCGGGAGCGGCGAGCAGTACTTC	CASSGSGSGEQYF
TRBV4-1	TRBJ2-5	14	.	.	TGCGCCAGCAGCCAGCCTCTCGCGGGCAAGACCCAGTACTTC	CASSQPLAGKTQYF
TRBV6-1	TRBJ1-1	13	.	many	TGTGCCAGCAGAACCCAACCGGTCACTGAAGCTTTCTTT	CASRTQPVTEAFF
TRBV6-5	TRBJ1-1	13	.	many	TGTGCCAGCAGTTACGATTTAACCGCAGAAGCTTTCTTT	CASSYDLTAEAFF
TRBV28	TRBJ2-1	16	TRBD1	few	TGTGCCAGCAAACGTATGGGGACAGAGATTTACAATGAGCAGTTCTTC	CASKRMGTEIYNEQFF